Shown below are 5 T cell receptor beta chains from a single sample sequenced in a study of Ad26.COV2.S vaccination and SARS-CoV-2 variants. Stated treatment: around 19 received Ad26.COV2.S at low or high dose, single or two shots; 5 received placebo; per-sample allocation not given. Collection of samples fell on day 63 after the first vaccine or placebo injection. Measured with immunoSEQ multiplex PCR; TCRdb has only the in-frame clones, and not every one. The table records hundreds of thousands of clones, roughly 90% of them present only once. Specimen: peripheral blood, collected in a trial of Ad26.COV2.S vaccine versus placebo. The receptors stem from a person aged 18-60 years who received the Ad26.COV2.S COVID-19 vaccine or a placebo.

The chain carries TRBV30 and TRBJ2-7; tentatively, D is TRBD2 (6 bases). Germline V gives CDR1 GTSNPN, CDR2 SVGIG (reference sequence). Deletions cut 3 bases from V and 2 bases from J, with 11 bases between. This CDR3 region has 13 residues. The CDR3 region is CAWSAGTPYEQYF. The CDR3 region has the DNA TGTGCCTGGAGCGCGGGGACCCCCTACGAGCAGTACTTC.

The V gene is TRBV5-1, the J gene TRBJ2-7, with TRBD2 identical over 8 bases. The CDR3 covers 14 residues. The V gene end was trimmed by 6 bases and the J gene end by 0 bases; junction bases not matched to a gene: 5. The germline V gene encodes CDR1 SGHRS and CDR2 YFSETQ. In nucleotides, the CDR3 is TGCGCCAGCAAGGAGCGGGGGCCCTCCTACGAGCAGTACTTC. Translation: CASKERGPSYEQYF.

In its sample, this clone was seen a few times. The chain uses TRBV29-1 and TRBJ1-1, with a possible D match to TRBD1 (5 bases). The germline gives CDR1 SQVTM, CDR2 ANQGSEA. V lost 3 bases and J lost 0, with 11 bases in between. The CDR3 consists of 14 residues. CDR3 loop: CSVDRTGLNTEAFF. DNA of the CDR3: TGCAGCGTTGATAGAACAGGCCTGAACACTGAAGCTTTCTTT. The full variable domain, its missing parts supplied by reference TRBV29-1 and TRBJ1-1, is SAVISQKPSRDICQRGTSLTIQCQVDSQVTMMFWYRQQPGQSLTLIATANQGSEATYESGFVIDKFPISRPNLTFSTLTVSNMSPEDSSIYLCSVDRTGLNTEAFFGQGTRLTVV.

This chain uses TRBV3-1 (or the pseudogene TRBV3-2) with TRBJ2-1; D is unclear. Germline CDR1 is LGHDT and CDR2 is YNNKEL (reference sequence). Trimming took 1 base from V and 9 from J, leaving 16 bases between them. The CDR3 is made up of 15 amino acids. CDR3 nucleotide sequence: TGTGCCAGCAGCCAAGCAGCAGCCTTACCAACTGAGCAGTTCTTC. It specifies CASSQAAALPTEQFF.

The rearrangement uses TRBV29-1 and TRBJ1-1, with 9 bases that match TRBD1. Germline CDR1 reads SQVTM; CDR2 reads ANQGSEA. Trimming at V came to 6 bases and at J to 4 bases, leaving 6 bases not matched to a gene. The CDR3 length is 13 residues. The CDR3 spells CSVEQGAPTEAFF. DNA of the CDR3: TGCAGCGTGGAACAGGGGGCGCCCACTGAAGCTTTCTTT.